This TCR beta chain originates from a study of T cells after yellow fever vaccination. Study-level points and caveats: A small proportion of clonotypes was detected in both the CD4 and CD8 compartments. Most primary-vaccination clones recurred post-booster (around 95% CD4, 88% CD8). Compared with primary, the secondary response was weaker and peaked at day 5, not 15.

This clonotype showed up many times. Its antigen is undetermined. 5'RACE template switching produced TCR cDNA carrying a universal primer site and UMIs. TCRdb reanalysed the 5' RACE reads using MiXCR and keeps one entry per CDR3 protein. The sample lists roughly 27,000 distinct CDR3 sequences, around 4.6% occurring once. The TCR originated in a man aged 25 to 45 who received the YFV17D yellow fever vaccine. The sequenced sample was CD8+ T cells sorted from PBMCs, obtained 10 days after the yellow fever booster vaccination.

CDR3 in amino acids: CASRDSNTGELFF. In nucleotides, the CDR3 is TGTGCCAGCCGGGACTCAAACACCGGGGAGCTGTTTTTT. The gene calls are TRBV19 and TRBJ2-2; D may be TRBD2 (6 bases). The germline CDR1 and CDR2 sequences are LNHDA and SQIVND (reference sequence). The CDR3 runs 13 residues. Trimming shortened V by 9 bases and J by 2 bases, and 10 bases separated the two germline ends. The whole variable domain, remainder taken from reference TRBV19 and TRBJ2-2, is DGGITQSPKYLFRKEGQNVTLSCEQNLNHDAMYWYRQDPGQGLRLIYYSQIVNDFQKGDIAEGYSVSREKKESFPLTVTSAQKNPTAFYLCASRDSNTGELFFGEGSRLTVL.